This T cell receptor beta chain came from a study of T cells in Graves' hyperthyroidism and ophthalmopathy. Whole-study findings and limits: Blood held most thyroid clonotypes expanded above 0.001 frequency.

This clonotype was seen repeatedly, ten times or more. What it binds is not known. After removal of 3 bases from V and 4 bases from J, the junction contained 3 bases not matched to a gene. The CDR3 contains 13 residues. CDR1 LGHDT and CDR2 YNNKEL come from the germline V gene (reference sequence). TCR beta CDR3 regions were amplified from RNA. When the TCR CDR3 underwent first-round RT-PCR, the HTBI primer set was used. One entry per CDR3 protein results from TCRdb running MiXCR on the multiplex PCR reads. Of about 580,000 distinct CDR3 sequences listed, more than 11% are singletons. This chain joins TRBV3-1 and TRBJ2-7; the match to TRBD2 covers 7 bases. The sequenced sample consisted of blood. The receptor's source is a woman aged 30 to 39 with Graves' hyperthyroidism that later progressed to Graves' ophthalmopathy. In nucleotides, the CDR3 is TGTGCCAGCAGCCACGGGGGGAAGTACGAGCAGTACTTC. This encodes CASSHGGKYEQYF.